The 24 T cell receptor beta chains in this list originate from one sample, sequenced in a study of post-analysis software for immune sequencing data. Study outcomes and limitations: TRBV5-6, TRBV5-1 and TRBV20-1 were among roughly five TRBV segments more frequent in patients than controls.

Unique molecular identifiers were built into the TCR beta cDNA libraries. TCRdb redid the calling of the PCR reads with MiXCR, one entry per CDR3 protein. The profile covers under 900,000 distinct CDR3 sequences, with 53% appearing a single time and 4.6% taken by the ten largest. No antigen has been identified for these receptors. The specimen was blood. The origin of the receptors is a girl aged 5-17 years with multiple sclerosis.

The CDR3 region has the DNA TGCAGTGCCCTTACAGGGGCTAACTATGGCTACACCTTC. It translates to CSALTGANYGYTF. V and J are TRBV20-1 and TRBJ1-2, with 7 bases matching TRBD1. Per germline, CDR1 DFQATT and CDR2 SNEGSKA (reference sequence). CDR3 length: 13 residues. J gave up 0 bases and V 6 bases, and 4 bases lay outside the gene matches.

The rearrangement links TRBV9 to TRBJ1-6, with a possible D match to TRBD1 (5 bases). Trimming removed 0 bases from V and 9 bases from J, with 13 bases in between. The CDR3 is made up of 15 amino acids. CDR1 is SGDLS and CDR2 is YYNGEE in the germline V gene. The CDR3 bases are TGTGCCAGCAGCGTAGCCGGGACTCCGGGTTCACCCCTCCACTTT. This codes for CASSVAGTPGSPLHF.

The chain uses TRBV6-1 and TRBJ2-5; D uncertain. The V gene lost 2 bases and the J gene lost 4 bases, with 2 bases spanning the gap. The germline V gene has CDR1 MNHNS and CDR2 SASEGT. The CDR3 extends over 11 amino acids. The CDR3 protein is CASSEIETQYF. In nucleotides, the CDR3 is TGTGCCAGCAGTGAAATAGAGACCCAGTACTTC.

The V and J genes are TRBV12-3 or TRBV12-4 and TRBJ1-2, with 9 bases that match TRBD1. Losses at the gene ends were 5 bases for V and 0 bases for J; bases not matched to a gene: 7. The CDR3 has 16 residues. The CDR3 DNA reads as TGTGCCAGCAGTCCTCAGGACAGGGGCCCTAACTATGGCTACACCTTC. It translates to CASSPQDRGPNYGYTF.

This chain uses TRBV10-1 with TRBJ2-7; TRBD2 matches 9 bases. Germline CDR1 is WNHNN and CDR2 is SYGVQD (reference sequence). The CDR3 totals 14 residues. J lost 9 bases, V lost 0 bases, and 6 bases had no gene match. As DNA, the CDR3 is TGCGCCAGCAGTGAGTCTAGCGGGAGATCGGTGCAGTACTTC. Translated: CASSESSGRSVQYF.

This chain connects TRBV12-5 to TRBJ2-1; 8 nucleotides align to TRBD1. The CDR3 runs 16 residues. CDR1 is LGHNT, CDR2 FRNRAP, per germline. With 3 bases clipped from V and 7 bases from J, the junction kept 11 bases outside the gene matches. Here the CDR3 DNA reads TGTGCTAGTGGTTTCGACCGGGCAGGGGGCCTAAATGAGCAGTTCTTC. It specifies CASGFDRAGGLNEQFF.

The CDR3 spells CASSGGTGVVRYQYF. CDR3 DNA: TGTGCCAGCAGTGGAGGGACAGGTGTGGTCCGGTACCAGTATTTT. The rearrangement joins TRBV6-1 to TRBJ2-3; 8 bases line up with TRBD1. The J segment lost 12 bases and the V segment lost 4 bases, leaving 15 bases of the junction unmatched. The CDR3 is made up of 15 amino acids. The germline CDR1 and CDR2 sequences are MNHNS and SASEGT.

The chain is built from TRBV10-3 and TRBJ2-7; D possibly corresponds to TRBD2 (6 bases). Trimming cost V 4 bases and J 5 bases, with 12 bases left between them. CDR1 and CDR2 from the germline V gene are ENHRY and SYGVKD. The CDR3 runs to 13 residues. CDR3 DNA: TGTGCCATCAGTGCCTACGGGGGTGACGAGCAGTACTTC. This translates into CAISAYGGDEQYF.

This chain's CDR3 is CASSTPELFGYEQYF. The DNA for the CDR3 is TGTGCCAGCAGCACCCCGGAGCTTTTTGGGTACGAGCAGTACTTC. The chain uses TRBV28 and TRBJ2-7; D is unclear. The CDR3 consists of 15 residues. V lost 6 bases to trimming and J lost 4 bases, with 19 bases between them. The germline gives CDR1 MDHEN, CDR2 SYDVKM.

This chain links TRBV5-1 with TRBJ2-1; TRBD1 matches 7 bases. The germline CDR1 and CDR2 sequences are SGHRS and YFSETQ. The CDR3 covers 13 residues. J gave up 8 bases and V 4 bases, and 6 bases lay outside the gene matches. The CDR3 sequence: CASSRSTGYEQFF. CDR3 bases: TGCGCCAGCAGCCGGTCGACAGGGTATGAGCAGTTCTTC.

The chain employs TRBV5-1 and TRBJ1-1; D gene uncertain. Trimming removed 4 bases at V and 0 bases at J, with 13 bases between. CDR1 is SGHRS, CDR2 YFSETQ, per germline. The CDR3 has 15 residues. The DNA of the CDR3 is TGCGCCAGCAGCCTGGCCCCGGGGATGAACACTGAAGCTTTCTTT. Protein product: CASSLAPGMNTEAFF.

The chain is built from TRBV6-5 and TRBJ1-2; no definite D call. Germline V lookup: CDR1 MNHEY, CDR2 SVGAGI. CDR3 size: 12 residues. V gave up 4 bases and J gave up 5 bases, with 8 bases separating them. DNA for the CDR3: TGTGCCAGCAGTTCCCCTTGGTATGGCTACACCTTC. It codes for CASSSPWYGYTF.

V and J are TRBV2 and TRBJ1-2; 8 bases are shared with TRBD1. J gave up 4 bases and V 2 bases, and 6 bases lay outside the gene matches. The germline gives CDR1 SNHLY, CDR2 FYNNEI. The CDR3 sequence is 15 residues long. The CDR3: CASSEIRDRGYGYTF. CDR3 nucleotide sequence: TGTGCCAGCAGTGAAATTCGCGACAGGGGCTATGGCTACACCTTC. The full variable domain, its missing parts supplied by reference TRBV2 and TRBJ1-2, is EPEVTQTPSHQVTQMGQEVILRCVPISNHLYFYWYRQILGQKVEFLVSFYNNEISEKSEIFDDQFSVERPDGSNFTLKIRSTKLEDSAMYFCASSEIRDRGYGYTFGSGTRLTVV.

In its sample, this clonotype was seen a few times. The chain uses TRBV10-1 and TRBJ2-1; TRBD2 agrees at 8 bases. Germline CDR1 and CDR2: WNHNN and SYGVQD (reference sequence). V gave up 0 bases and J gave up 8 bases; unmatched junction bases: 3. CDR3 size: 14 residues. CDR3 bases: TGCGCCAGCAGTGAGTCCGGACTAGCCCATGAGCAGTTCTTC. Amino acids: CASSESGLAHEQFF.

The chain has TRBV20-1 and TRBJ2-7, with 11 bases that match TRBD2. Germline CDR1 is DFQATT and CDR2 is SNEGSKA (reference sequence). Unmatched junction bases numbered 10, after V lost 0 bases and J lost 3 bases. The CDR3 is 17 amino acids. In nucleotides, the CDR3 is TGCAGTGCTAGAGACCCGGGGACTAGCGGATTATACTACGAGCAGTACTTC. Translated: CSARDPGTSGLYYEQYF.

This clonotype turned up a few times. CDR3 region: CSARGLRGGGNEQFF. The DNA of the CDR3 is TGCAGTGCTAGAGGCCTCCGCGGAGGAGGAAATGAGCAGTTCTTC. The chain has TRBV20-1 and TRBJ2-1, with D possibly TRBD2 on 5 matching bases. The CDR3 has 15 amino acids. Trimming removed 1 base at V and 7 bases at J, with 17 bases between. Germline values: CDR1 DFQATT, CDR2 SNEGSKA (reference sequence).

There are many counts of this clonotype. CDR3 amino acids: CSVAVNYEQYF. DNA for the CDR3: TGCAGCGTTGCGGTTAACTACGAGCAGTACTTC. V usage is TRBV29-1 and J usage is TRBJ2-7; D gene ambiguous. The CDR3 has 11 residues. Trimming stripped 4 bases from V and 3 bases from J, with 7 bases between. CDR1 and CDR2 from the germline V gene are SQVTM and ANQGSEA.

The chain has TRBV5-1 and TRBJ2-3, with TRBD2 matching over 10 bases. The germline gives CDR1 SGHRS, CDR2 YFSETQ. V shed 0 bases and J 5 bases; nucleotides not matched to a gene: 9. The length of the CDR3 is 17 residues. CDR3 protein: CASSLGPSGSGGDTQYF. The CDR3 region has the DNA TGCGCCAGCAGCTTGGGGCCTAGCGGGAGCGGCGGAGATACGCAGTATTTT.

The chain uses TRBV4-1 and TRBJ2-7; 9 positions match TRBD2. This CDR3 comprises 16 residues. The germline CDR1 and CDR2 sequences are MGHRA and YSYEKL. J gave up 2 bases and V 0 bases, and 5 bases lay outside the gene matches. CDR3 residues: CASSQEASGNPYEQYF. The DNA for the CDR3 is TGCGCCAGCAGCCAAGAGGCTAGCGGGAATCCCTACGAGCAGTACTTC.

This clonotype was counted a few times. This rearrangement joins TRBV29-1 to TRBJ2-1, with no clear D. CDR1 SQVTM and CDR2 ANQGSEA come from the germline V gene. CDR3 length equals 12 residues. V was pared by 5 bases and J by 9 bases, with 14 bases between. In nucleotides, the CDR3 is TGCAGCGTTATTGCTTTCAGTCCTGAGCAGTTCTTC. This sequence encodes CSVIAFSPEQFF.

V usage is TRBV5-1 and J usage is TRBJ2-3; 13 nucleotides agree with TRBD2. After removal of 4 bases from V and 4 bases from J, the junction contained 3 bases not matched to a gene. The CDR3 spans 15 residues. Germline V CDR1 and CDR2: SGHRS, YFSETQ. The CDR3 sequence: CASSIGLAGADTQYF. The CDR3 DNA is TGCGCCAGCAGCATAGGACTAGCGGGAGCAGATACGCAGTATTTT. The whole variable domain, filled in from reference TRBV5-1 and TRBJ2-3, reads KAGVTQTPRYLIKTRGQQVTLSCSPISGHRSVSWYQQTPGQGLQFLFEYFSETQRNKGNFPGRFSGRQFSNSRSEMNVSTLELGDSALYLCASSIGLAGADTQYFGPGTRLTVL.

The chain combines TRBV12-3 or TRBV12-4 with TRBJ2-3; 7 bases agree with TRBD2. This CDR3 is 14 amino acids long. The junction had 12 bases not matched to a gene; V was cut back by 7 bases and J by 8 bases. The chain's CDR3 is CASTITGGLGTQYF. The CDR3 region has the DNA TGTGCCAGCACTATAACGGGGGGACTCGGTACGCAGTATTTT.

The rearrangement links TRBV7-8 to TRBJ2-4; D ambiguous. The V end lost 1 base, the J end lost 0 bases, and 10 bases lay between the germline ends. Germline CDR1 and CDR2: SGHVS and FQNEAQ. This CDR3 has 16 amino acids. DNA of the CDR3: TGTGCCAGCAGCTTAGAAGGCAGCCAAGCCAAAAACATTCAGTACTTC. It codes for CASSLEGSQAKNIQYF.

This clonotype has more than one count but fewer than ten. This chain joins TRBV5-1 and TRBJ2-5; a possible D gene is TRBD2 (6 bases). V lost 1 base and J lost 2, with 15 bases in between. The CDR3 is 16 residues long. The germline gives CDR1 SGHRS, CDR2 YFSETQ. The CDR3, as DNA: TGCGCCAGCAGCTTGACGGCAGCGGGCCCGCAAGAGACCCAGTACTTC. Its translation: CASSLTAAGPQETQYF. Variable domain in full (rest from reference TRBV5-1 and TRBJ2-5): KAGVTQTPRYLIKTRGQQVTLSCSPISGHRSVSWYQQTPGQGLQFLFEYFSETQRNKGNFPGRFSGRQFSNSRSEMNVSTLELGDSALYLCASSLTAAGPQETQYFGPGTRLLVL.